This T cell receptor (beta chain) was identified during a study of blood T cells in healthy people across ages. The use of a sample-barcoded 5' primer and a J-beta primer mix characterized a second PCR of roughly 6 to 11 cycles. MiXCR, applied by TCRdb to the 5' RACE reads, yields one record per CDR3 protein. The top ten hold about 32% of the sample, which has roughly 700,000 distinct CDR3 sequences, approximately 50% seen once. This clonotype occurred a few times. Its specificity is not known. With 3 bases removed from V and 3 bases from J, the gap between germline ends came to 11 bases. Per the germline V gene, CDR1 is MNHNS and CDR2 is SASEGT. This CDR3 spans 14 amino acids. Study-level results: Among T cells, TCR beta diversity per million cells dropped roughly linearly as age rose. Observed TCR beta diversity showed a strong correlation with the percentage of naive T cells as measured by flow cytometry.

The chain employs TRBV6-1 and TRBJ1-2; D remains unclear. The sequence derives from a woman in her sixties in good health. The sequenced sample consisted of blood. The CDR3 loop is CASSERIQYYGYTF. CDR3 in DNA: TGTGCCAGCAGTGAGCGGATCCAGTACTATGGCTACACCTTC.